This TCR beta chain was profiled in a study of T cell responses to AZD1222 COVID-19 vaccine. Assay: immunoSEQ multiplex PCR; the TCRdb copy retains only in-frame clones and omits some. The sample consists of more than 100,000 clones, 93% of them appearing once. Study results and limitations: There were repertoire samples only from the period after the peak T cell response. Mostly white British, mostly female donors; authors suggested clonal diversity may be underestimated. Reportedly, nearly half the spike-specific TCRs target unmutated variant regions. Across the whole spike, CD4 TCRs peaked at regions 160-218 and 743-854.

Germline V gene lookup returns CDR1 SGDLS and CDR2 YYNGEE. The CDR3 loop spans 15 amino acids. J was trimmed by 4 bases and V by 2 bases; bases with no gene match: 6. Points on this clone: What it recognizes is unknown.

The genes are TRBV9 and TRBJ2-1; TRBD2 matches at 7 bases. The receptor's source is an adult in good health. The source was peripheral blood, collected on day 0 of AZD1222 vaccination. The CDR3 bases are TGTGCCAGCAGCGTCACGTGGGGAGGGTACAATGAGCAGTTCTTC. This encodes CASSVTWGGYNEQFF.